The rows below give T cell receptor beta chains drawn from one sample of a study of blood T cell repertoires in COVID-19. Some clones are missing from TCRdb's copy, which holds only in-frame ones; the method was immunoSEQ multiplex PCR. The repertoire includes 200,000 to 250,000 clones, 70% to 85% of them detected once, and about 2% sits in the top ten. Sequencing was done on a sample of PBMCs or T cells enriched from blood (not recorded which). The receptors originated from a man aged 55 to 70 who had recovered from COVID-19. CDR3s include the opening cysteine and the closing phenylalanine or tryptophan. Each record gives: D gene, clone size, J gene, V gene, CDR3 DNA, CDR3 protein. D genes are given only for firm matches. The size entry is marked missing in some rows and otherwise reads once, few, many or a size class.

>TRBD2|-|TRBJ2-2|TRBV19
TGTGCCAGTACCGACGGACTAGCGAGGAGCACCGGGGAGCTGTTTTTT
CASTDGLARSTGELFF
>TRBD1|once|TRBJ1-4|TRBV19
TGTGCCAGTACCTTGGACAGGGACAGGGCTAGTGAAAAACTGTTTTTT
CASTLDRDRASEKLFF
>-|-|TRBJ2-7|TRBV7-8
TGTGCCAGCAGCCGGGCCCGAGGGTTATTGTACTTC
CASSRARGLLYF
>TRBD2|-|TRBJ2-1|TRBV19
TGTGCCAGTAGTGTTGGAGGGCGGGGGGGCCGGAATGAGCAGTTCTTC
CASSVGGRGGRNEQFF
>TRBD1|-|TRBJ1-4|TRBV7-6
TGTGCCAGCAGCTCCCAGGGGGCCTTTCCTGAAAAACTGTTTTTT
CASSSQGAFPEKLFF
>TRBD1|-|TRBJ1-2|TRBV18
TGTGCCAGCTCACCAGCCGGGACAGGGGCCTATGGCTACACCTTC
CASSPAGTGAYGYTF
>TRBD1|few|TRBJ1-3|TRBV6-5
TGTGCCAGCAGTAGGACAGGCTCTGGAAACACCATATATTTT
CASSRTGSGNTIYF
>TRBD1|-|TRBJ1-2|TRBV20-1
TGCAGTGCTAGTATCCAGGGGGCTGTCTATGGCTACACCTTC
CSASIQGAVYGYTF
>-|-|TRBJ2-7|TRBV5-1
TGCGCCAGCAGCTTGGGGGTGGCCAGGGACTACGAGCAGTACTTC
CASSLGVARDYEQYF
>TRBD1|once|TRBJ1-2|TRBV18
TGTGCCAGCTCACCAACAGGGGAAGTCGGCTATGGCTACACCTTC
CASSPTGEVGYGYTF
>-|-|TRBJ2-5|TRBV3-1/TRBV3-2
TGTGCCAGCAGCCAAGATCTATACAGTCAGACCCAGTACTTC
CASSQDLYSQTQYF
>TRBD1|-|TRBJ2-5|TRBV7-9
TGTGCCAGCAGCTTAACAGGGACCGGGACAGCTAAAGAGACCCAGTACTTC
CASSLTGTGTAKETQYF
>TRBD2|-|TRBJ2-3|TRBV5-1
TGCGCCAGCAGCGGCGGGGGTAGCACAGATACGCAGTATTTT
CASSGGGSTDTQYF
>TRBD1|-|TRBJ2-1|TRBV7-9
TGTGCCAGCAGCCCCACAGGGGTCGGTGAGCAGTTCTTC
CASSPTGVGEQFF
>TRBD1|-|TRBJ2-7|TRBV7-2
TGTGCCAGCAGCCCGCCTCCGGGACAGGAAGAGCAGTACTTC
CASSPPPGQEEQYF
>-|-|TRBJ1-3|TRBV5-1
TGCGCCAGCAGCTTGGCAGGAGGGACTGGAAACACCATATATTTT
CASSLAGGTGNTIYF
>-|-|TRBJ1-3|TRBV5-1
TGCGCCAGCAGCTTGGAGGCAGGCTATGGAAACACCATATATTTT
CASSLEAGYGNTIYF
>TRBD1|once|TRBJ1-1|TRBV19
TGTGCCAGTAGTTTCTCGGACAGGGGAAACACTGAAGCTTTCTTT
CASSFSDRGNTEAFF
>TRBD1|-|TRBJ2-2|TRBV5-1
TGCGCCAGCAGCCTGGAGGGACAGGGGCCCACCGGGGAGCTGTTTTTT
CASSLEGQGPTGELFF
>-|-|TRBJ1-4|TRBV3-1/TRBV3-2
TGTGCCAGCAGCCGAGGGGGGGCGGCTGTTTACGAAAAACTGTTTTTT
CASSRGGAAVYEKLFF
>-|-|TRBJ2-1|TRBV7-9
TGTGCCAGCAGCTTCCTGGGGGGCTCCTACAATGAGCAGTTCTTC
CASSFLGGSYNEQFF
>-|-|TRBJ1-4|TRBV5-1
TGCGCCAGCAGCCAGGAACCTGGTGCTAATGAAAAACTGTTTTTT
CASSQEPGANEKLFF
>TRBD1|once|TRBJ1-1|TRBV15
TGTGCCACCAGCAGAGAGCTTCTAAGGACAGGGCTGATGAACACTGAAGCTTTCTTT
CATSRELLRTGLMNTEAFF
>TRBD1|-|TRBJ1-1|TRBV6-2/TRBV6-3
TGTGCCAGCAGTCCCGACAGGGGTCGGAACACTGAAGCTTTCTTT
CASSPDRGRNTEAFF
>TRBD1|-|TRBJ2-5|TRBV23-1
TGCGCCAGCAGTCAGTCCCTGAGTAACAGGGGAGTAGGGACCCAGTACTTC
CASSQSLSNRGVGTQYF
>-|-|TRBJ2-3|TRBV30
TGTGCCTGGAGTGTTCGAAGGGGTGATACGCAGTATTTT
CAWSVRRGDTQYF
>-|-|TRBJ1-5|TRBV27
TGTGCCAGCAGTTTTCTTGATCAGCCCCAGCATTTT
CASSFLDQPQHF
>TRBD2|once|TRBJ2-3|TRBV3-1/TRBV3-2
TGTGCCAGCAGCCTCATCACTAGCGGCTACACAGATACGCAGTATTTT
CASSLITSGYTDTQYF
>TRBD1|-|TRBJ2-2|TRBV4-3
TGCGCCAGCAGCCAAGGAGCAGGGGGTATCACCGGGGAGCTGTTTTTT
CASSQGAGGITGELFF
>-|-|TRBJ1-2|TRBV6-2/TRBV6-3
TGTGCCAGCAGTACCCCCGGGACAAACTATGGCTACACCTTC
CASSTPGTNYGYTF
>-|-|TRBJ1-1|TRBV9
TGTGCCAGCAGCGTACATAGGCAGGGGACGATCGAAGCTTTCTTT
CASSVHRQGTIEAFF
>-|few|TRBJ1-6|TRBV14
TGTGCCAGCAGCCAGGGGAGGGAGAATTCACCCCTCCACTTT
CASSQGRENSPLHF
>TRBD2|-|TRBJ2-1|TRBV4-1
TGCGCCAGCAGCCAATCAGCCACTAGCGGGGAATACAATGAGCAGTTCTTC
CASSQSATSGEYNEQFF
>-|-|TRBJ1-5|TRBV15
TGTGCCACCAGCAGAGATGGAGGTTTGGAGCCCCAGCATTTT
CATSRDGGLEPQHF
>-|-|TRBJ1-1|TRBV6-5
TGTGCCAGCAGTTACGGGGGACTCGGGGACACTGAAGCTTTCTTT
CASSYGGLGDTEAFF
>-|few|TRBJ1-3|TRBV4-3
TGCGCCAGCAGCCCCGGGATCTCTGGAAACACCATATATTTT
CASSPGISGNTIYF
>-|-|TRBJ2-3|TRBV7-6
TGTGCCAGCAGCTTCGGGCTCGGCGGGGCCGGGGGCACAGATACGCAGTATTTT
CASSFGLGGAGGTDTQYF
>TRBD1|-|TRBJ1-1|TRBV6-5
TGTGCCAGCACTTTGGACAGGGGGTCTACCACTGAAGCTTTCTTT
CASTLDRGSTTEAFF
>-|-|TRBJ1-5|TRBV6-4
TGTGCCAGCCCATATGGGCAGGGTGATCAGCCCCAGCATTTT
CASPYGQGDQPQHF
>-|-|TRBJ2-7|TRBV7-2
TGTGCCAGCAGCTTAGATCCAGGGCGATCCTACGAGCAGTACTTC
CASSLDPGRSYEQYF
>-|-|TRBJ2-5|TRBV9
TGTGCCAGCAGCGTAACGGGGGAGACCCAGTACTTC
CASSVTGETQYF
>TRBD1|-|TRBJ1-4|TRBV19
TGTGCCAGTAGACGCCGCCCGGGACAGGGTCCTGAAAAACTGTTTTTT
CASRRRPGQGPEKLFF
>-|-|TRBJ1-1|TRBV3-1/TRBV3-2
TGTGCCAGCAGCCAAGGTAGGGTAAGCGGCACTGAAGCTTTCTTT
CASSQGRVSGTEAFF
>-|-|TRBJ2-1|TRBV6-5
TGTGCCAGCAGTACCATGCCTCCTCGGAATGAGCAGTTCTTC
CASSTMPPRNEQFF
>TRBD2|-|TRBJ2-7|TRBV4-3
TGCGCCAGCAGCCAGGAAGGGACTAGTTTTTACGAGCAGTACTTC
CASSQEGTSFYEQYF
>-|-|TRBJ1-2|TRBV2
TGTGCCAGCAGCCGACAGGTTTCTAACTATGGCTACACCTTC
CASSRQVSNYGYTF
>-|-|TRBJ2-4|TRBV20-1
TGCAGTGCTAGTGTTGCGGGTCTAGCCAAAAACATTCAGTACTTC
CSASVAGLAKNIQYF
>TRBD2|-|TRBJ2-1|TRBV2
TGTGCCAGCAGTGCGAGCGGGGGGGCCGCCAATGAGCAGTTCTTC
CASSASGGAANEQFF
>-|few|TRBJ2-7|TRBV10-3
TGTGCCATCAGTGAGTCGGCTAGCCGCGAGCAGTACTTC
CAISESASREQYF
>-|-|TRBJ1-2|TRBV9
TGTGCCAGCAGCGCGGGAGTAAGGGAGGGTGGCTACACCTTC
CASSAGVREGGYTF
>-|-|TRBJ1-1|TRBV11-3
TGTGCCAGCAGTTCACAGCCAGGGAACACTGAAGCTTTCTTT
CASSSQPGNTEAFF
>TRBD2|-|TRBJ2-2|TRBV4-1
TGCGCCAGCAGCCAAATTTCCGGGAGGGACCCTGCCACCGGGGAGCTGTTTTTT
CASSQISGRDPATGELFF
>-|-|TRBJ2-5|TRBV5-1
TGCGCCAGCAGCTCAGGTCCGCAAGAGACCCAGTACTTC
CASSSGPQETQYF
>TRBD1|once|TRBJ1-2|TRBV7-3
TGTGCCAGCAGCTACGAACCGGGACAGAGACGAGAGTTC
CASSYEPGQRREF
>-|-|TRBJ2-5|TRBV2
TGTGCCAGCAGACCCACCGGGACTCCAGAGACCCAGTACTTC
CASRPTGTPETQYF
>TRBD1|-|TRBJ1-3|TRBV18
TGTGCCAGCTCACCACGGGACAGGGCTGGTGGAAACACCATATATTTT
CASSPRDRAGGNTIYF
>-|-|TRBJ1-2|TRBV5-6
TGTGCCAGCAGCTTGGTCCAGGGTCACTACACCTTC
CASSLVQGHYTF